The 14 T cell receptor beta chains below were found in one sample sequenced in a study of graft-versus-host responses after intestinal transplantation. No antigen is known for these receptors. The table came from immunoSEQ multiplex PCR; TCRdb's copy has only in-frame clones and leaves some out. The data show approximately 33,000 clones, 70% to 85% seen once. This material consisted of unstimulated CD8+ T cells sorted from spleen or lymph node cells, taken before intestinal transplant. These TCRs come from a human donor who received an intestinal transplant.

This rearrangement joins TRBV5-1 to TRBJ1-2; 9 nucleotides align to TRBD1. Germline loops: CDR1 SGHRS, CDR2 YFSETQ. V shed 6 bases, J shed 4 bases, and the junction held 13 bases outside the gene matches. The CDR3 is made up of 16 amino acids. DNA of the CDR3: TGCGCCAGCACCCCCCTTCCCGGGACAGGGAGCTATGGCTACACCTTC. This codes for CASTPLPGTGSYGYTF.

This chain joins TRBV4-1 and TRBJ2-1; TRBD2 agrees at 12 bases. The germline gives CDR1 MGHRA, CDR2 YSYEKL. The CDR3 has 18 amino acids. V lost 4 bases, J lost 7 bases, and 14 bases stayed unmatched. CDR3 nucleotide sequence: TGCGCCAGCAGCCCGCTCCCCCGACTAGCGGGAGATGGAAATGAGCAGTTCTTC. Translating gives CASSPLPRLAGDGNEQFF.

This clone was observed a handful of times. This sequence joins TRBV4-1 and TRBJ2-3; D is possibly TRBD1 (5 bases). V was pared by 0 bases and J by 3 bases, with 10 bases between. Germline assignment: CDR1 MGHRA and CDR2 YSYEKL. The CDR3 loop spans 15 amino acids. CDR3 sequence: CASSQESRATDTQYF. For the CDR3, the DNA is TGCGCCAGCAGCCAAGAGTCCAGGGCGACAGATACGCAGTATTTT.

The chain employs TRBV28 and TRBJ2-5; 7 bases match TRBD1. Germline loops: CDR1 MDHEN, CDR2 SYDVKM. This CDR3 contains 14 residues. The V segment lost 6 bases and the J segment 5 bases; nucleotides outside the gene matches: 9. CDR3 coding DNA: TGTGCCAGCAGCCCGACAGGGCTGTGGGAGACCCAGTACTTC. It specifies CASSPTGLWETQYF.

V usage is TRBV5-1 and J usage is TRBJ1-6; no clear D. The CDR3 runs 16 residues. Trimming cost V 4 bases and J 0 bases, with 11 bases left between them. Germline CDR1 SGHRS, CDR2 YFSETQ. The CDR3 nucleotides are TGCGCCAGCAGCCCTCGACGGAGCTCCTATAATTCACCCCTCCACTTT. Its protein is CASSPRRSSYNSPLHF.

In DNA, the CDR3 is TGTGCCAGCAGACGCGGGACTGCTTCCTACGAGCAGTACTTC. It encodes CASRRGTASYEQYF. V usage is TRBV28 and J usage is TRBJ2-7; D might be TRBD2 (6 bases). Trimming shortened V by 6 bases and J by 1 base, and 13 bases separated the two germline ends. The CDR3 length is 14 residues. Looked up from germline, CDR1 is MDHEN and CDR2 is SYDVKM.

The V and J genes are TRBV19 and TRBJ2-1; D ambiguous. With 5 bases removed from V and 11 bases from J, the gap between germline ends came to 10 bases. Germline assignment: CDR1 LNHDA and CDR2 SQIVND (reference sequence). This CDR3 contains 11 residues. DNA for the CDR3: TGTGCCAGTAGTTTCACGAGGCAGCAGTTCTTC. Encoded protein: CASSFTRQQFF.

The rearrangement links TRBV27 to TRBJ2-1, with no clear D. The CDR3 contains 13 residues. The V end was cut by 7 bases, the J end by 5 bases, with 12 bases between. CDR1 and CDR2 from the germline V gene are MNHEY and SMNVEV (reference sequence). The CDR3 loop reads CASTRPGNNEQFF. The CDR3 coding sequence is TGTGCCAGCACAAGACCAGGAAACAATGAGCAGTTCTTC.

This chain joins TRBV16 and TRBJ2-7; TRBD2 matches 8 bases. Unmatched junction bases numbered 3, after V lost 4 bases and J lost 4 bases. Germline V gene lookup returns CDR1 KGHSY and CDR2 FQNENV. The CDR3 is made up of 13 amino acids. CDR3 sequence: CASSPGGAYEQYF. CDR3 nucleotides: TGTGCCAGCAGCCCGGGAGGGGCGTACGAGCAGTACTTC.

A few counts support this clone. The chain employs TRBV7-3 and TRBJ2-1; D unresolved. V lost 1 base and J lost 7, with 14 bases in between. Germline V gene lookup returns CDR1 SGHTA and CDR2 FQGTGA. This CDR3 has 15 amino acids. The CDR3 loop reads CASSLSPGFLNEQFF. CDR3 nucleotide sequence: TGTGCCAGCAGCTTAAGCCCCGGGTTTCTTAATGAGCAGTTCTTC.

This chain links TRBV7-9 with TRBJ2-1; D remains unclear. The CDR3 covers 15 residues. Per germline, CDR1 SEHNR and CDR2 FQNEAQ (reference sequence). Trimming shortened V by 1 base and J by 3 bases, and 10 bases separated the two germline ends. CDR3 DNA sequence: TGTGCCAGCAGCTTAGGTCTAGATTTCTACAATGAGCAGTTCTTC. Amino acids: CASSLGLDFYNEQFF.

The V and J genes are TRBV29-1 and TRBJ2-2; tentative D call: TRBD2 (6 bases). V shed 4 bases and J shed 1 base, with 13 bases lying between them. The CDR3 covers 15 residues. Germline values: CDR1 SQVTM, CDR2 ANQGSEA. The CDR3 sequence is CSVGGSGVNTGELFF. The DNA of the CDR3 is TGCAGCGTTGGGGGGTCGGGGGTGAACACCGGGGAGCTGTTTTTT.

The chain is built from TRBV6-5 and TRBJ2-1, with D perhaps TRBD1 (5 bases). The germline V and J ends were trimmed by 0 bases and 4 bases, with 10 bases remaining between them. The germline CDR1 and CDR2 sequences are MNHEY and SVGAGI. This CDR3 is built from 15 residues. CDR3 protein: CASSYSGVPYNEQFF. The CDR3 DNA reads TGTGCCAGCAGTTACTCAGGGGTCCCTTACAATGAGCAGTTCTTC.

The chain has TRBV10-3 and TRBJ2-1; 10 bases align to TRBD2. After removal of 8 bases from V and 7 bases from J, the junction contained 2 bases not matched to a gene. The CDR3 runs to 12 residues. In germline, CDR1 is ENHRY, CDR2 SYGVKD. CDR3 sequence reads: CAIASGSNEQFF. For the CDR3, the DNA is TGTGCCATCGCTAGCGGGAGTAATGAGCAGTTCTTC.